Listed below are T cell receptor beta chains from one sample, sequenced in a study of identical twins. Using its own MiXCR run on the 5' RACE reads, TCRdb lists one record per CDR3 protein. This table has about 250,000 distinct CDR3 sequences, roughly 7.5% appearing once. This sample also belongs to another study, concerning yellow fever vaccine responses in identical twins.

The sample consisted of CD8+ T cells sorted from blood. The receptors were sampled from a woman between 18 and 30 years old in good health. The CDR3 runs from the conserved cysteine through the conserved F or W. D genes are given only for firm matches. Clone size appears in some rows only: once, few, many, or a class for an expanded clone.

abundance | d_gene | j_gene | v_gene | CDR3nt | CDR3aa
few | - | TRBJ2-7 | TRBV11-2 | TGTGCCAGCAAAACAGGGTTCTACGAGCAGTACTTC | CASKTGFYEQYF
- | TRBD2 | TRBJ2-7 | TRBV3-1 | TGTGCCAGCAGCCCCGGGGGGTCTGCGTACGAGCAGTACTTC | CASSPGGSAYEQYF
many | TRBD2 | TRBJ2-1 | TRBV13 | TGTGCCAGCAGCTTAGGTTCTAGCGGGGAGCAGTTCTTC | CASSLGSSGEQFF
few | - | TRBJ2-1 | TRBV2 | TGTGCCAGCAGAGGAGGAATCGATGAGCAGTTCTTC | CASRGGIDEQFF
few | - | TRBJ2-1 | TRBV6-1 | TGTGCCATCTCGGCCAGCTCCTACAATGAGCAGTTCTTC | CAISASSYNEQFF
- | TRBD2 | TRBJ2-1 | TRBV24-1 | TGTGCCACCAGTGATCCCCCAGCGGGAGCATCCTACAATGAGCAGTTCTTC | CATSDPPAGASYNEQFF
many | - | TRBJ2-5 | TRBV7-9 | TGTGCCAGCAGTATCGGAGGCCAAGAGACCCAGTACTTC | CASSIGGQETQYF
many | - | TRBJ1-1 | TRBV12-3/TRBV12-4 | TGTGCCAGCCGACCCACGGGCGGGAGGCACGAAGGAGCTTTCTTT | CASRPTGGRHEGAFF
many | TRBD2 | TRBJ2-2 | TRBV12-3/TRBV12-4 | TGTGCCATCCCCTCCGCGGGAGGCACCGGGGAGCTGTTTTTT | CAIPSAGGTGELFF
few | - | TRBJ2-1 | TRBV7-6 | TGTGCCAGCAGCCCCCGGACGGCACTCTACAATGAGCAGTTCTTC | CASSPRTALYNEQFF
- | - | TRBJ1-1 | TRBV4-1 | TGCGCCAGCAGCCAGAGCGGGGTGACTGAAGCTTTCTTT | CASSQSGVTEAFF
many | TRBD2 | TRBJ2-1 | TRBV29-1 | TGCAGCGTTAGGACTAGCGGAGACTCCTACAATGAGCAGTTCTTC | CSVRTSGDSYNEQFF
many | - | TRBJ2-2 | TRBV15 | TGTGCCACCAGCAGAGATCGGACACAAACCGGGGAGCTGTTTTTT | CATSRDRTQTGELFF
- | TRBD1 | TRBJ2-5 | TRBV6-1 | TGTGCCACCCAACAAACAGGGGCTTGGCAAGAGACCCAGTACTTC | CATQQTGAWQETQYF
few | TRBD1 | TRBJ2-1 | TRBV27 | TGTGCCAGCAGTTTTCAGGGGGCGCCCTACAATGAGCAGTTCTTC | CASSFQGAPYNEQFF
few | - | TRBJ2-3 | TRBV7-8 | TGTGCCAGCAGCAAGGCCGGGGGTGAAAGCACAGATACGCAGTATTTT | CASSKAGGESTDTQYF
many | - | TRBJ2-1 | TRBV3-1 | TGTGCCAGCAGCCAAGACCTTATGCGCCCGGAGTTCTTC | CASSQDLMRPEFF
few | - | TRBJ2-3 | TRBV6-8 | TGTGCCAGCAGCCCTGAGGGCCAGCAGGTCGGCGCAGATACGCAGTATTTT | CASSPEGQQVGADTQYF
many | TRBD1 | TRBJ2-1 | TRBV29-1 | TGCAGCGTTGGAGAGGTGGGACAGGGGGTTGATCAGTTCTTC | CSVGEVGQGVDQFF
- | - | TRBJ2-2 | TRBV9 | TGTGCCAGCAGCATTGGACTATCGAACACCGGGGAGCTGTTTTTT | CASSIGLSNTGELFF
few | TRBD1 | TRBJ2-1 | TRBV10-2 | TGCGCCAGCAGTGAAGGGACAGGGGGCTATAGGCTTTACAATGAGCAGTTCTTC | CASSEGTGGYRLYNEQFF
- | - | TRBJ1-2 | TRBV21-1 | TGTGCCAGCAGCAAGGAGAGACACCGGAAGCTCCCTAACTATGGCTACACCTTC | CASSKERHRKLPNYGYTF
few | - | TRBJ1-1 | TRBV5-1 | TGCGCCAGCAGCACTATACAGGTTATGAACACTGAAGTTTTCTTT | CASSTIQVMNTEVFF
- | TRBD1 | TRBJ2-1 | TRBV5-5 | TGTGCCAGCGGGAAGGGGCCGGGACAGGGGTATGAGCAGTTCTTC | CASGKGPGQGYEQFF
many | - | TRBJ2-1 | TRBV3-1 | TGTGCCAGCAGCGATCGGACATCCTACAATGAGCAGTTCTTC | CASSDRTSYNEQFF
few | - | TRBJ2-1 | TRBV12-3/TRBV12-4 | TGTGCCTTCAGTTCCCGGACGGACACAGGCCGCGGTTTCGTGAGTGAGCAGTTCTTC | CAFSSRTDTGRGFVSEQFF
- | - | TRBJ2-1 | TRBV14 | TGTGCCAGCAGCCAAGATCTCTATAGAGACGAGCAGTTCTTC | CASSQDLYRDEQFF
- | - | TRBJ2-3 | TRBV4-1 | TGCGCCAGCAGCCAAGTGGCCTTCAGCACAGATACGCAGTATTTT | CASSQVAFSTDTQYF
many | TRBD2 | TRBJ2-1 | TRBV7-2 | TGTGCCAGCACCGAACTAGCGGGAGGGTACAATGAGCAGTTCTTC | CASTELAGGYNEQFF
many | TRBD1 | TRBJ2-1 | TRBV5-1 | TGCGCCAGCGGCCGGGACAGGGAGAACAATGAGCAGTTCTTC | CASGRDRENNEQFF
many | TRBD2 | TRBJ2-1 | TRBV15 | TGTGCCACCAGTATCGCTAGCGGGGGTGGCAATGAGCAGTTCTTC | CATSIASGGGNEQFF
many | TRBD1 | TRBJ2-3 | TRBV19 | TGTGCCAGTAGGAAGGGACAGGGGGCGACAGATACGCAGTATTTT | CASRKGQGATDTQYF
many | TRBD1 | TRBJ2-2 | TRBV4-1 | TGCGCCAGCAGCGTTCACAGGGGCGGCACCGGGGAGCTGTTTTTT | CASSVHRGGTGELFF
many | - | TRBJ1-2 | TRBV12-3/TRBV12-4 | TGTGCCAGCAGCTCGGGACGGATCTATGGCTACACCTTC | CASSSGRIYGYTF
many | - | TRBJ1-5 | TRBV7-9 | TGTGCCAGCAGCCGGGATGGCAGCAATCAGCCCCAGCATTTT | CASSRDGSNQPQHF
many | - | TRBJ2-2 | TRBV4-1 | TGCGCCAGCAGCCACCGTAGGCAGGGAGCATCCGGGGAGCTGTTTTTT | CASSHRRQGASGELFF
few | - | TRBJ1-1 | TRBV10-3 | TGTGCCATCTGGGGGGGAGGGACTGAAGCTTTCTTT | CAIWGGGTEAFF
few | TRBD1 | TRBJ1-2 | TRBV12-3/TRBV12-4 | TGTGCCAGCAGGGGACAGGAGAACTATGGCTACACCTTC | CASRGQENYGYTF
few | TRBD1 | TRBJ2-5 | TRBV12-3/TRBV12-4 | TGTGCCAGCAGTTTAGGGTGGGACAGGTCCCAAGAGACCCAGTACTTC | CASSLGWDRSQETQYF
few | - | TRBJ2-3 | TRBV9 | TGTGCCAGCAGCGAGGAGATCACAGATACGCAGTATTTT | CASSEEITDTQYF
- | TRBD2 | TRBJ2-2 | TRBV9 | TGTGCCGGCGCGGGGGAGAACACCGGGGAGCTGTTTTTT | CAGAGENTGELFF
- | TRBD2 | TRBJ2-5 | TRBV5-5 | TGTGCCAGCAGCTTGTTCGAAAGGCTAGCGGGTCAAGAGACCCAGTACTTC | CASSLFERLAGQETQYF
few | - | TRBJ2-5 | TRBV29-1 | TGCAGCGAACTGGAGGACGGGGAGACCCAGTACTTC | CSELEDGETQYF
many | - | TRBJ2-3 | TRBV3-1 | TGTGCCAGCAGCCAAGTAGGAAGCACAGATACGCAGTATTTT | CASSQVGSTDTQYF
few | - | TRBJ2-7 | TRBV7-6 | TGTGCCAGCAGCTTAGAAAGGGGCGGCGAGCAGTACTTC | CASSLERGGEQYF
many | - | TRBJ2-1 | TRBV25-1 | TGTGCCAGCAGTGAATATATTCAGGGTGCAGGGATCCATGAGCAGTTCTTC | CASSEYIQGAGIHEQFF
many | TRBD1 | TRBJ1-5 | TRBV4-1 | TGCGCCAGCAGCCGAGGGACAGGGCAGGATCAGCCCCAGCATTTT | CASSRGTGQDQPQHF
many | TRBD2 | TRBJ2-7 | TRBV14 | TGTGCCAGGATGGGACTAGCGGATATTTCCTACGAGCAGTACTTC | CARMGLADISYEQYF
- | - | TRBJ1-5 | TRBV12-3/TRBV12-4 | TGTGCCAGCAGTGGGGGCGATCAGCCCCAGCATTTT | CASSGGDQPQHF
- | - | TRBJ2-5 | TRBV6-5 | TGTGCCAGCAGTTACATAAGCGAGGACCAAGAGACCCAGTACTTC | CASSYISEDQETQYF
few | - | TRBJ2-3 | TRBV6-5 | TGTGCCAGCAATTTCGAGGGAGGCTGGGATACGCAGTATTTT | CASNFEGGWDTQYF
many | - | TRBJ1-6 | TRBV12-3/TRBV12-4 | TGTGCCAGCACCCTGGCGGGAGTTAATTCACCCCTCCACTTT | CASTLAGVNSPLHF
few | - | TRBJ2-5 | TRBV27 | TGTGCCAGCCAGGAGGGGGCTCATGAGACCCAGTACTTC | CASQEGAHETQYF